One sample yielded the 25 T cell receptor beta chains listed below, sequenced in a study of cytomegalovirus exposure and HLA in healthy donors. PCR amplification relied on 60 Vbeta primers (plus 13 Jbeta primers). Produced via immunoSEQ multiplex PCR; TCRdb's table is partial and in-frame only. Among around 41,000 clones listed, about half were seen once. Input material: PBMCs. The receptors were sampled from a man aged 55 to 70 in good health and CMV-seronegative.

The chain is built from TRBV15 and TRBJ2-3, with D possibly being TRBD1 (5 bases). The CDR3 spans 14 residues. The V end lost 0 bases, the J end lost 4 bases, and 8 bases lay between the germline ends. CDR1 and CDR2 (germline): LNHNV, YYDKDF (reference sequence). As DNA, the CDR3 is TGTGCCACCAGCAGAGACCGACAGCCAGATACGCAGTATTTT. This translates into CATSRDRQPDTQYF.

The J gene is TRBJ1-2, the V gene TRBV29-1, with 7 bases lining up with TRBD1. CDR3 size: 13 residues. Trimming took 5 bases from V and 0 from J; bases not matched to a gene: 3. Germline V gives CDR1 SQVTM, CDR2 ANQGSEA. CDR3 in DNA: TGCAGCGTTTCGACAGGGCCTAACTATGGCTACACCTTC. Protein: CSVSTGPNYGYTF.

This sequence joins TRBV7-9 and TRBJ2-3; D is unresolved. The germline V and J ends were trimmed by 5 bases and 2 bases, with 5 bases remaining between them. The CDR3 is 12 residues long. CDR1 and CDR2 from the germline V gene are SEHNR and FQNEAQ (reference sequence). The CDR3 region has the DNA TGTGCCAGCAGCCCTTTCACAGATACGCAGTATTTT. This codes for CASSPFTDTQYF.

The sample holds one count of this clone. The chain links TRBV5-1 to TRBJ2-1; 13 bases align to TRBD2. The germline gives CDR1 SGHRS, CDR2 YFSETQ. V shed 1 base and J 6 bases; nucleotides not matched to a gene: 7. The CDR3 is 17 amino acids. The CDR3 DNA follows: TGCGCCAGCAGCTTGCCCTTACTAGCGGGAGGGATCAATGAGCAGTTCTTC. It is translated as CASSLPLLAGGINEQFF.

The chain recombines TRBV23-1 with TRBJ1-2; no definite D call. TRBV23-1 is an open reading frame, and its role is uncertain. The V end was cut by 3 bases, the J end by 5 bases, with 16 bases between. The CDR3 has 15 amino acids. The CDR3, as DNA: TGCGCCAGCAGTCAGTCTCCCGGGTTCGGATATGGCTACACCTTC. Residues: CASSQSPGFGYGYTF.

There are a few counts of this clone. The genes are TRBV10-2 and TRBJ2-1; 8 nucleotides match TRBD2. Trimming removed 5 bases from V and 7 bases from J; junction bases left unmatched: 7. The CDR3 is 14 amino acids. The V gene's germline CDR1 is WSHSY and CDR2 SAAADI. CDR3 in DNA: TGCGCCAGCAGTAAACCGGGAGGGGGTAATGAGCAGTTCTTC. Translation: CASSKPGGGNEQFF.

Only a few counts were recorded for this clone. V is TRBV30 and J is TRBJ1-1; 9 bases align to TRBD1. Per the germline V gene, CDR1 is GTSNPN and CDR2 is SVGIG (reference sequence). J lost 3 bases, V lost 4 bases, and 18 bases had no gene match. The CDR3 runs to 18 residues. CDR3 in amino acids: CAWIRGLGPGQGYTEAFF. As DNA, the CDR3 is TGTGCCTGGATACGCGGCTTGGGGCCCGGACAGGGGTACACTGAAGCTTTCTTT. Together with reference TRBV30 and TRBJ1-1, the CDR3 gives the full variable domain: SQTIHQWPATLVQPVGSPLSLECTVEGTSNPNLYWYRQAAGRGLQLLFYSVGIGQISSEVPQNLSASRPQDRQFILSSKKLLLSDSGFYLCAWIRGLGPGQGYTEAFFGQGTRLTVV.

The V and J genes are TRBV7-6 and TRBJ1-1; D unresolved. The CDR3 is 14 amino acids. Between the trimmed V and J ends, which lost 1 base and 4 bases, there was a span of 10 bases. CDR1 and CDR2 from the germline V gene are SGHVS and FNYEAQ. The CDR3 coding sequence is TGTGCCAGCAGCTTAGGGGGTGGGAGCACTGAAGCTTTCTTT. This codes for CASSLGGGSTEAFF.

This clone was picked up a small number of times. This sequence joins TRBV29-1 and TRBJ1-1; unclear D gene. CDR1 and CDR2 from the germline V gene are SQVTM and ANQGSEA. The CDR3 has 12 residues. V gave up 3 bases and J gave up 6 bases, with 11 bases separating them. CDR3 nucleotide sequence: TGCAGCGTTGACCGGGGAGGGCCTGAAGCTTTCTTT. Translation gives CSVDRGGPEAFF. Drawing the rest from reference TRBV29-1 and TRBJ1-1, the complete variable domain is SAVISQKPSRDICQRGTSLTIQCQVDSQVTMMFWYRQQPGQSLTLIATANQGSEATYESGFVIDKFPISRPNLTFSTLTVSNMSPEDSSIYLCSVDRGGPEAFFGQGTRLTVV.

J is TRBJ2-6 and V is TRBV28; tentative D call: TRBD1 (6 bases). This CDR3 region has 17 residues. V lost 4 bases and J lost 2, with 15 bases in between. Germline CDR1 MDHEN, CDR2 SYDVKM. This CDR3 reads CASSYTGWPTGANVLTF. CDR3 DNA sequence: TGTGCCAGCAGTTATACAGGGTGGCCTACTGGGGCCAACGTCCTGACTTTC.

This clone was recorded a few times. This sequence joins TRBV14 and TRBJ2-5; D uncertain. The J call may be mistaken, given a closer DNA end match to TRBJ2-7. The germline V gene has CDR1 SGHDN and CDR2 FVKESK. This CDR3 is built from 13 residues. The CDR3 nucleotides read TGTGCCAGCAGCCAAGACTCTGTTTACGAGCAGTACTTC. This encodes CASSQDSVYEQYF.

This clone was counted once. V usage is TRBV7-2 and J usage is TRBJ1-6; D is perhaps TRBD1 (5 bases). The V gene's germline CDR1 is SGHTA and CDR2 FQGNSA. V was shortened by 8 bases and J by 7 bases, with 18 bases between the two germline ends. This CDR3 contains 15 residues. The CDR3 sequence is CASSGEGRANSPLHF. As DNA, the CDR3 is TGTGCCAGCTCCGGGGAGGGGCGCGCGAATTCACCCCTCCACTTT.

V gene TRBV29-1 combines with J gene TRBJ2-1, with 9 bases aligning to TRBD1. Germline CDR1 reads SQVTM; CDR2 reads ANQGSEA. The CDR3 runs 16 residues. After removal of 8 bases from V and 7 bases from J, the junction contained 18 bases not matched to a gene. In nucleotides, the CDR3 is TGCAGCACCTCCCTAGTCGGGACAGGGAAGGGGAATGAGCAGTTCTTC. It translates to CSTSLVGTGKGNEQFF.

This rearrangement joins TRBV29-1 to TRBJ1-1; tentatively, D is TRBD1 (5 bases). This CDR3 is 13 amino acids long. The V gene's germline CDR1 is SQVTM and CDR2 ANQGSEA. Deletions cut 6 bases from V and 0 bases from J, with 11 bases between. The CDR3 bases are TGCAGCGTGACCGGACACCTGAACACTGAAGCTTTCTTT. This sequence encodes CSVTGHLNTEAFF.

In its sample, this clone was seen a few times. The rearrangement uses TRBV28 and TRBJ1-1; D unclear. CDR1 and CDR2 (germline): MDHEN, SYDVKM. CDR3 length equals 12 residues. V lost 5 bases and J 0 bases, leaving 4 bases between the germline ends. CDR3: CASSPLNTEAFF. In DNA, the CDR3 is TGTGCCAGCAGTCCGTTGAACACTGAAGCTTTCTTT. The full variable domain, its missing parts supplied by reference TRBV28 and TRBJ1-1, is DVKVTQSSRYLVKRTGEKVFLECVQDMDHENMFWYRQDPGLGLRLIYFSYDVKMKEKGDIPEGYSVSREKKERFSLILESASTNQTSMYLCASSPLNTEAFFGQGTRLTVV.

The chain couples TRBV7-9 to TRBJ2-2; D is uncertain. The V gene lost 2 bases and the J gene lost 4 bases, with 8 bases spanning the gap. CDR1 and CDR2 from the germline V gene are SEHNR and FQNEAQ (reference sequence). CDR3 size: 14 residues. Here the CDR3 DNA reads TGTGCCAGCAGCTTATACTCCCTCACCGGGGAGCTGTTTTTT. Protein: CASSLYSLTGELFF.

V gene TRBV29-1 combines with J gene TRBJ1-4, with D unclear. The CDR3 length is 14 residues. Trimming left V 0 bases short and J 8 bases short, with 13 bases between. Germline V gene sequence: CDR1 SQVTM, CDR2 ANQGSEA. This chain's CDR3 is CSVEENSGGEKLFF. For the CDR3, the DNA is TGCAGCGTTGAAGAAAACAGCGGTGGGGAAAAACTGTTTTTT.

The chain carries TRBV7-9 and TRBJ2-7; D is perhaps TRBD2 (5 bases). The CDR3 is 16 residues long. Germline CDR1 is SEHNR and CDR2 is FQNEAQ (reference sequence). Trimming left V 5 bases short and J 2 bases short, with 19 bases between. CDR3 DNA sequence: TGTGCCAGCAGCCCCCCTGGAGGCCCGACGGCCTACGAGCAGTACTTC. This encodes CASSPPGGPTAYEQYF.

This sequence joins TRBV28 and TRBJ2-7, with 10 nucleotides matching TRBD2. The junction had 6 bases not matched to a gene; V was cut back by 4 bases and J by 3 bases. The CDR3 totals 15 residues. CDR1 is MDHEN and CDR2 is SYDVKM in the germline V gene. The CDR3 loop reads CASSSWTSGGYEQYF. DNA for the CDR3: TGTGCCAGCAGTTCGTGGACTAGCGGAGGCTACGAGCAGTACTTC.

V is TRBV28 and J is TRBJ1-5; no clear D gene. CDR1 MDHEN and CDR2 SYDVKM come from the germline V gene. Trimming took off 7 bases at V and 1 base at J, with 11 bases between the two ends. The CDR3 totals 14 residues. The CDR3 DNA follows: TGTGCCAGCACCCGCGGGCACAGCAATCAGCCCCAGCATTTT. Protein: CASTRGHSNQPQHF.

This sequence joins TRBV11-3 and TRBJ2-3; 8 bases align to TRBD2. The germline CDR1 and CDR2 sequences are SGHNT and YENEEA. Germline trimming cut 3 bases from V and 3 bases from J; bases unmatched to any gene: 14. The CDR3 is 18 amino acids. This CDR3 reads CASSLGRRSGSATDTQYF. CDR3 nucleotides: TGTGCCAGCAGCTTGGGTCGAAGAAGCGGGAGTGCGACAGATACGCAGTATTTT.

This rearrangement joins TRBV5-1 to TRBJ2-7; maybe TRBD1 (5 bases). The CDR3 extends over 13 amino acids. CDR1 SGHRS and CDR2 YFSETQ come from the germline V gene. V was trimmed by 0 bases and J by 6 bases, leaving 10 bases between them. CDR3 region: CASSLGQGGEQYF. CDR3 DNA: TGCGCCAGCAGCTTGGGGCAGGGCGGCGAGCAGTACTTC.

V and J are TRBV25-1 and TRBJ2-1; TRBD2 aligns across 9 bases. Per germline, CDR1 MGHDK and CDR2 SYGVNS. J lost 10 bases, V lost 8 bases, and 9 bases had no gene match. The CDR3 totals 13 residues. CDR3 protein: CASAGTSQGEQFF. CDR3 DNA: TGTGCCAGCGCCGGGACTAGCCAAGGGGAGCAGTTCTTC.

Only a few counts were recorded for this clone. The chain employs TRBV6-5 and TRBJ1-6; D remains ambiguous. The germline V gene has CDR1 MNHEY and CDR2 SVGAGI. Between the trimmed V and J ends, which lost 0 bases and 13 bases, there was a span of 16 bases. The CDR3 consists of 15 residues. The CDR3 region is CASSYSSNDFNPLHF. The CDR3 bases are TGTGCCAGCAGTTACTCGTCGAACGACTTCAACCCCCTCCACTTT.

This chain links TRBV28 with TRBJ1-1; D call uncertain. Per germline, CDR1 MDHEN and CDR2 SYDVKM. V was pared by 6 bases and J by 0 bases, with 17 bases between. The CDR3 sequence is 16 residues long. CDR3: CASSSGVPVMNTEAFF. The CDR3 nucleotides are TGTGCCAGCAGCTCGGGAGTACCTGTCATGAACACTGAAGCTTTCTTT.